The source of this T cell receptor (beta chain) is a study of blood T cell repertoires in COVID-19. As for the study in general: The United States, Italy and Spain supplied acute and convalescent COVID-19 samples. In each case, the material was cDNA or gDNA derived from T cells, B-cell-depleted T cells, or PBMCs.

J was trimmed by 2 bases and V by 5 bases; bases with no gene match: 11. CDR1 is MNHEY, CDR2 SMNVEV, per germline (reference sequence). The CDR3 covers 18 residues. Authors' analysis steps: Estimation of nucleated cell counts relied on the amplification of reference gene primers. The assay was immunoSEQ multiplex PCR, and TCRdb's table has in-frame clones only and misses some. V and J calls and clone size come straight from that table; D and trimming were deduced from the DNA. Among under 300,000 clones, about 88% were seen once, and the ten largest hold under 9%. Input material: peripheral blood. The receptor was derived from a woman in her 70s with active or convalescent COVID-19. V gene TRBV27 combines with J gene TRBJ2-6, with 8 nucleotides matching TRBD1. The CDR3 loop is CASSEQQGVTPGANVLTF. The CDR3 region has the DNA TGTGCCAGCAGTGAACAACAGGGGGTTACCCCTGGGGCCAACGTCCTGACTTTC.